These 13 T cell receptor beta chains came from one sample sequenced in a study of blood T cell repertoires in COVID-19. Data came from immunoSEQ multiplex PCR; TCRdb stores just in-frame clones and leaves some out. The sample has some 250,000 clones, more than 80% seen once. The sequencing input was peripheral blood. The receptor set was obtained from a woman aged 80 or over with COVID-19, enrolled during active disease.

This clone was found once. The chain employs TRBV9 and TRBJ1-1; D ambiguous. Germline V gene lookup returns CDR1 SGDLS and CDR2 YYNGEE. Trimming pared 1 base from V and 6 bases from J, leaving 13 bases between. This CDR3 spans 14 amino acids. CDR3 loop: CASSVYGVGAEAFF. CDR3 coding DNA: TGTGCCAGCAGCGTATACGGGGTCGGCGCTGAAGCTTTCTTT.

The chain carries TRBV5-1 and TRBJ2-2, with 12 bases fitting TRBD2. V lost 3 bases and J lost 5; bases outside the gene matches: 5. This CDR3 is 16 amino acids long. Germline V gives CDR1 SGHRS, CDR2 YFSETQ. In DNA, the CDR3 is TGCGCCAGCAGCTCTAGCGGGGGGGCCGGAACCGGGGAGCTGTTTTTT. The encoded protein is CASSSSGGAGTGELFF.

The chain uses TRBV4-2 and TRBJ2-1; 8 positions agree with TRBD2. With 5 bases clipped from V and 9 bases from J, the junction kept 12 bases outside the gene matches. CDR3 length equals 15 residues. Per germline, CDR1 LGHNA and CDR2 YNFKEQ. The CDR3 nucleotides are TGTGCCAGCAGCGTAAACCGGGGGGGCCTTGGTGAGCAGTTCTTC. As protein: CASSVNRGGLGEQFF.

The chain employs TRBV2 and TRBJ1-2; TRBD1 aligns across 8 bases. V lost 6 bases to trimming and J lost 2 bases; unmatched junction nucleotides: 5. This CDR3 contains 14 residues. Germline CDR1 is SNHLY and CDR2 is FYNNEI. CDR3 region: CASRGGQANYGYTF. The CDR3 coding sequence is TGTGCCAGCAGGGGGGGACAGGCGAACTATGGCTACACCTTC. Full variable domain (rest looked up from reference TRBV2 and TRBJ1-2): EPEVTQTPSHQVTQMGQEVILRCVPISNHLYFYWYRQILGQKVEFLVSFYNNEISEKSEIFDDQFSVERPDGSNFTLKIRSTKLEDSAMYFCASRGGQANYGYTFGSGTRLTVV.

The chain carries TRBV5-1 and TRBJ2-1; 8 nucleotides agree with TRBD2. CDR3 length: 16 amino acids. J gave up 6 bases and V 4 bases, and 12 bases lay outside the gene matches. Germline-derived CDR1 and CDR2 are SGHRS and YFSETQ. CDR3 bases: TGCGCCAGCAGCGGATCCGGGACTAGTTCTGTCAATGAGCAGTTCTTC. It yields the protein CASSGSGTSSVNEQFF. The entire variable domain, with the rest obtained from reference TRBV5-1 and TRBJ2-1, is as follows: KAGVTQTPRYLIKTRGQQVTLSCSPISGHRSVSWYQQTPGQGLQFLFEYFSETQRNKGNFPGRFSGRQFSNSRSEMNVSTLELGDSALYLCASSGSGTSSVNEQFFGPGTRLTVL.

The chain couples TRBV19 to TRBJ2-7, with D possibly TRBD2 on 6 matching bases. The germline CDR1 and CDR2 sequences are LNHDA and SQIVND (reference sequence). The CDR3 totals 13 residues. Between the trimmed V and J ends, which lost 4 bases and 7 bases, there was a span of 14 bases. Here the CDR3 DNA reads TGTGCCAGTAGTAGTAGGAGGGAGAGTGAGCAGTACTTC. It translates to CASSSRRESEQYF. Looking up the rest from reference TRBV19 and TRBJ2-7 gives the full variable domain: DGGITQSPKYLFRKEGQNVTLSCEQNLNHDAMYWYRQDPGQGLRLIYYSQIVNDFQKGDIAEGYSVSREKKESFPLTVTSAQKNPTAFYLCASSSRRESEQYFGPGTRLTVT.

This sequence joins TRBV5-8 and TRBJ2-5; maybe TRBD1 (5 bases). This CDR3 spans 14 amino acids. The germline CDR1 and CDR2 sequences are SGHTS and YDEGEE. The V and J ends lost 2 bases and 5 bases respectively, with 13 bases between them. CDR3 region: CASSFWGLGETQYF. The DNA of the CDR3 is TGTGCCAGCAGCTTCTGGGGCCTCGGGGAGACCCAGTACTTC. The whole variable domain, filled in from reference TRBV5-8 and TRBJ2-5, reads EAGVTQSPTHLIKTRGQQATLRCSPISGHTSVYWYQQALGLGLQFLLWYDEGEERNRGNFPPRFSGRQFPNYSSELNVNALELEDSALYLCASSFWGLGETQYFGPGTRLLVL.

The count of this clone is one. The chain recombines TRBV7-2 with TRBJ2-1; D gene ambiguous. Trimming cost V 1 base and J 6 bases, with 10 bases left between them. The CDR3 extends over 14 amino acids. From germline, CDR1 is SGHTA and CDR2 FQGNSA. CDR3 DNA sequence: TGTGCCAGCAGCTTAGGGCCCAGCGCCAATGAGCAGTTCTTC. Protein sequence: CASSLGPSANEQFF.

This chain connects TRBV6-1 to TRBJ1-5; D gene unclear. Germline V gene lookup returns CDR1 MNHNS and CDR2 SASEGT. This CDR3 comprises 13 residues. V lost 3 bases to trimming and J lost 9 bases, with 12 bases between them. Written as DNA, the CDR3 is TGTGCCAGCAGTGATGCCACCCGGGGGCCCCAGCATTTT. It yields the protein CASSDATRGPQHF.

The chain employs TRBV30 and TRBJ2-3; 7 bases line up with TRBD1. The CDR3 has 16 amino acids. Germline V gene sequence: CDR1 GTSNPN, CDR2 SVGIG (reference sequence). The trim removed 2 bases at V and 6 bases at J, leaving 14 bases unmatched. The CDR3, as DNA: TGTGCCTGGAGTCGGCATAGGGACAGTACGGGGGATACGCAGTATTTT. Translation gives CAWSRHRDSTGDTQYF.

The chain has TRBV30 and TRBJ1-2; 8 bases are shared with TRBD1. Germline V gene lookup returns CDR1 GTSNPN and CDR2 SVGIG (reference sequence). The length of the CDR3 is 15 residues. J gave up 5 bases and V 0 bases, and 8 bases lay outside the gene matches. CDR3 DNA: TGTGCCTGGAGTGTGGCTCAGGGGGCGCGATATGGCTACACCTTC. This translates into CAWSVAQGARYGYTF.

Of note for this clone: Other DNA sequences of this sample code for an identical CDR3. The rearrangement links TRBV6-5 to TRBJ1-1; TRBD1 agrees at 7 bases. Germline lookup yields CDR1 MNHEY and CDR2 SVGAGI. V dropped 0 bases and J dropped 3; count of bases not matched to a gene: 4. CDR3 length: 15 residues. The CDR3 DNA is TGTGCCAGCAGTTACTCAGACAGGGTAGACACTGAAGCTTTCTTT. Translation: CASSYSDRVDTEAFF.

This chain links TRBV30 with TRBJ1-2; D possibly corresponds to TRBD1 (5 bases). The germline gives CDR1 GTSNPN, CDR2 SVGIG (reference sequence). The V and J ends lost 5 bases and 4 bases respectively, with 8 bases between them. The CDR3 spans 11 residues. Here the CDR3 reads CAWGAIYGYTF. The CDR3 region has the DNA TGTGCCTGGGGGGCAATCTATGGCTACACCTTC.